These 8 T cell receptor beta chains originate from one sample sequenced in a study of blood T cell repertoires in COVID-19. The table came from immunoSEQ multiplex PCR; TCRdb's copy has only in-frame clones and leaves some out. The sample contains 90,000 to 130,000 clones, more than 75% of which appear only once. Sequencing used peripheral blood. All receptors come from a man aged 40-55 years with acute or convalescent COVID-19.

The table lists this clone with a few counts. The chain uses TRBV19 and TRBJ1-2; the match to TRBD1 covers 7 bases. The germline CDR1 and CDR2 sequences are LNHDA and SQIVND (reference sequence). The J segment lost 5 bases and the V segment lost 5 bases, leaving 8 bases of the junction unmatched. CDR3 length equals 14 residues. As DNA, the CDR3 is TGTGCCAGTAGTGCGGACAGGAGCCCTTATGGCTACACCTTC. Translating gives CASSADRSPYGYTF.

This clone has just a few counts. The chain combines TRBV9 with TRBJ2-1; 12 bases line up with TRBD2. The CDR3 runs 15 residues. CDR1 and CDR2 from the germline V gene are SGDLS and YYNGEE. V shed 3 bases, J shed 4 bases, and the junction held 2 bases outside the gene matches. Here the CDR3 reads CASSGLAGAYNEQFF. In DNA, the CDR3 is TGTGCCAGCAGCGGACTAGCGGGAGCTTACAATGAGCAGTTCTTC. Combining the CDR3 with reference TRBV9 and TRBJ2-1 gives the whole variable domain DSGVTQTPKHLITATGQRVTLRCSPRSGDLSVYWYQQSLDQGLQFLIQYYNGEERAKGNILERFSAQQFPDLHSELNLSSLELGDSALYFCASSGLAGAYNEQFFGPGTRLTVL.

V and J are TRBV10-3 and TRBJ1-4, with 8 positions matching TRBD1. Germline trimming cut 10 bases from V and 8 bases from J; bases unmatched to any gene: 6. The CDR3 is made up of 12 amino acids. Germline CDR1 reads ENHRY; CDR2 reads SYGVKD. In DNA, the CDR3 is TGTGCCACAGGACAGGGCCGGGAAAAACTGTTTTTT. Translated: CATGQGREKLFF.

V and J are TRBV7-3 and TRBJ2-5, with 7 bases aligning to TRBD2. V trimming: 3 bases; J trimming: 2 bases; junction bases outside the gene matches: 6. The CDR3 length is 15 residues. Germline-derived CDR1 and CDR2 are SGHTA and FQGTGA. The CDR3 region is CASSFSGTKQETQYF. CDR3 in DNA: TGTGCCAGCAGCTTCTCCGGGACTAAGCAAGAGACCCAGTACTTC. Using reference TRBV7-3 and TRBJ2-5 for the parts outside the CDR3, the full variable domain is GAGVSQTPSNKVTEKGKYVELRCDPISGHTALYWYRQSLGQGPEFLIYFQGTGAADDSGLPNDRFFAVRPEGSVSTLKIQRTERGDSAVYLCASSFSGTKQETQYFGPGTRLLVL.

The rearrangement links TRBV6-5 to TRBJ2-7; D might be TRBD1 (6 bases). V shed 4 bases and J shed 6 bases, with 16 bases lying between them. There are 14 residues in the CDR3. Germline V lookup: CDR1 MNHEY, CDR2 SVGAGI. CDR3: CASSLQWDTSEQYF. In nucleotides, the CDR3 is TGTGCCAGCAGTTTGCAATGGGACACTTCCGAGCAGTACTTC.

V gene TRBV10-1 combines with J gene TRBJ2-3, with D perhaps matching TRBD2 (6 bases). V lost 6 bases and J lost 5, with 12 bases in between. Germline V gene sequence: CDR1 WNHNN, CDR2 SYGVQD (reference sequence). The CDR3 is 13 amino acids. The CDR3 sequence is CASSGSPEDTQYF. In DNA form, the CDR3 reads TGCGCCAGCAGCGGGAGTCCAGAAGATACGCAGTATTTT.

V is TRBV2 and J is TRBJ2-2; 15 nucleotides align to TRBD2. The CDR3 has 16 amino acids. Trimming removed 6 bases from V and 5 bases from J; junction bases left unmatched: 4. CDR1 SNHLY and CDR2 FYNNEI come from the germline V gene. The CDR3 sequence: CASSRGLAGGTGELFF. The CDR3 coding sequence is TGTGCCAGCAGCCGGGGACTAGCGGGGGGTACCGGGGAGCTGTTTTTT.

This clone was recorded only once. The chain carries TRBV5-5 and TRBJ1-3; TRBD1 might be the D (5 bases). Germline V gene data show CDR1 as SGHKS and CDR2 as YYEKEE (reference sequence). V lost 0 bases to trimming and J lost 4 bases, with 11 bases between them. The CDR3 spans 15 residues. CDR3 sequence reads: CASSLAIRAGNTIYF. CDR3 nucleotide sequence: TGTGCCAGCAGCTTGGCCATCAGGGCCGGAAACACCATATATTTT.